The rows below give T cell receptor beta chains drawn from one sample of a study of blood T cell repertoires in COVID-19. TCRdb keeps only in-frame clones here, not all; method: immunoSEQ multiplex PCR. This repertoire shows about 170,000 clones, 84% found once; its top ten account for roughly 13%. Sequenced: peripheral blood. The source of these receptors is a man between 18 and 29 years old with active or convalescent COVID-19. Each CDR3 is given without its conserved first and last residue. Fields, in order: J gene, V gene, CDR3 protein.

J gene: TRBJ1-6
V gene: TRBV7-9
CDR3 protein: ASSVGGDNSPLH

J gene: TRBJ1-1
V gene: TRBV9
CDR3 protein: ASSLQDLNTEAF

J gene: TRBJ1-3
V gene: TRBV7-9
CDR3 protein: ASSRGQGVPRSGGNTIY

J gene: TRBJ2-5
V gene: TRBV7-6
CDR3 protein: ASSLGVGGAWETQY

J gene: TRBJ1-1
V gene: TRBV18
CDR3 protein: ASSPRGGRFGNTEAF

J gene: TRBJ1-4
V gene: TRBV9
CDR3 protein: ASSSNLGTGIEKLF

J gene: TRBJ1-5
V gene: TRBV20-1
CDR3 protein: SASRGQGILSNQPQH

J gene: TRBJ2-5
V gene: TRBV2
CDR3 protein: ASSVPFLGVAETQY

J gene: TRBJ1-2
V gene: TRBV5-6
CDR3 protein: ASSFRQTHRDYLYGYT

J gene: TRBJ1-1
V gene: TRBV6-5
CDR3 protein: ASSYRGRDEAF

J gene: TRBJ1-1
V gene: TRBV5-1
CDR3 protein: ASSRDLGVYRDTEAF

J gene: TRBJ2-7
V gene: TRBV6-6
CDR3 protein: ASSQGQGGTYEQY

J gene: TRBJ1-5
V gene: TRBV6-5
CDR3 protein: ASRTGTGESQPQH

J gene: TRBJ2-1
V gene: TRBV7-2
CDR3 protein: ASSPTSASSYNEQF

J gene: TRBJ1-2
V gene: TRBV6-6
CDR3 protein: ASSRSRDGYT

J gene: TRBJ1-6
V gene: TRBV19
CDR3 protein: ASSSTGSSYNSPLH

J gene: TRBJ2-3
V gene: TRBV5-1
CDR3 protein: ASSPRLAGGSTDTQY

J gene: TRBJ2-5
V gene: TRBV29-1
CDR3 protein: SVYRETQY

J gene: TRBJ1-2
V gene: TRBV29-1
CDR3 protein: SVEGGEFNYGYT

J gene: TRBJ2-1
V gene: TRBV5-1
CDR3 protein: ASSLELAKHNEQF

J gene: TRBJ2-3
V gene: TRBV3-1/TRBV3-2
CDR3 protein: ASSQGTSGWGDTQY

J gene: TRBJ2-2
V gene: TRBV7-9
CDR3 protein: ASSLQALTGELF

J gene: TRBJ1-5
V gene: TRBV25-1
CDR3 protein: ASSGDVGGTGNQPQH

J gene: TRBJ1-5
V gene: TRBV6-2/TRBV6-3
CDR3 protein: ASSWDRERFPSNQPQH

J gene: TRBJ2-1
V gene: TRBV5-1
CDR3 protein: ASSPGDLQNEQF

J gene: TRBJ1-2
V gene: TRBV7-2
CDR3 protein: ASSLGGERANYGYT

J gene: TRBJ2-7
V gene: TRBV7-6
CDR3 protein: ASSHNRQGRNNEQY

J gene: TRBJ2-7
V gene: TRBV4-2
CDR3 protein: ASSQDRESSYEQY

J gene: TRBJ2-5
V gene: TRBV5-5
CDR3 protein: ASSLGQGRETQY

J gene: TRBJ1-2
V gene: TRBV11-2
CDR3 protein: ASSFQGATGYT

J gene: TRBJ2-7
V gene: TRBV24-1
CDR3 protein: ATSEGSSYEQY

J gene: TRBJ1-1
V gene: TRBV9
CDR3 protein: ASSVEGVNTEAF

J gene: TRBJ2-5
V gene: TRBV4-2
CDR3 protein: ASSQDRRAGGGGTQY

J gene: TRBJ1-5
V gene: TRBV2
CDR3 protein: ASNQGRGQASNQPQH

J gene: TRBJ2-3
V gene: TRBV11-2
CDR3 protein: ASSFPSGGAGDTQY

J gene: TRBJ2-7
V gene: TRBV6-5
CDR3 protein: ASSASRLFQY

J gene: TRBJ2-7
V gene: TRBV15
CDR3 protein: ATSRGSTSASYEQY

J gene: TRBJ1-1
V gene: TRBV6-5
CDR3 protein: ASSFRGVTEAF

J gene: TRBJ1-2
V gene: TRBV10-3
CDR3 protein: AISVSRREDGYT

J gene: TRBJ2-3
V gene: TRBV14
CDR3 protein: ASSPNRTRLAGGPGSRYTQY

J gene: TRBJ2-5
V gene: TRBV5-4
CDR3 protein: ASTRTGSGSQETQY

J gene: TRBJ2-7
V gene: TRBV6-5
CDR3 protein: ASIRDRGYEQY

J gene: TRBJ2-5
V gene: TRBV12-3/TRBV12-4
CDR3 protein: ASNRGGSWTQY

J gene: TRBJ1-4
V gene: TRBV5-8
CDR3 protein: ASSLARGVNEKLF

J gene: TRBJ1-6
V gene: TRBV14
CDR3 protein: ASSPPGSYNSPLH

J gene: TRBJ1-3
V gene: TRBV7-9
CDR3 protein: ASSRTGIGNTIY

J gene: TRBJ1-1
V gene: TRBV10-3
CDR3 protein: AISDSAGSHTEAF

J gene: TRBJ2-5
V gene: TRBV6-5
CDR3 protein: ASSYSTRGQATQY

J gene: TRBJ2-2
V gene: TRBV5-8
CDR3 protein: ASSRLDKFRTGELF

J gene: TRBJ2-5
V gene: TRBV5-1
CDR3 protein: ASSLDSPETQY

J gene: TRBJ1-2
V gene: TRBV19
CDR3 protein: ASSRESQGSGYT

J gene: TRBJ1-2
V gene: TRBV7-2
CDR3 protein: ASSLVLQPYT

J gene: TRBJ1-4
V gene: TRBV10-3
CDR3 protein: ATRGAGSNEKLF

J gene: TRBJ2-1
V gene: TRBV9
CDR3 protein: ASSAGGPGSYNEQF